The 13 T cell receptor beta chains reported below all come from one sample, sequenced in a study of a mutant IDH1 vaccine in newly diagnosed glioma. Antigens for these TCRs are unknown. Time point reported: week 23, last vaccination. It was 300 ug of mutant IDH1 20-mer peptide that made up each vaccine dose, given with topical imiquimod. Sequencing was performed with immunoSEQ multiplex PCR; in TCRdb, only in-frame clones are kept and a portion is missing. The sample gives 52,000 or so clones, about four fifths of which show up once; under 8% is in the top ten. The sequencing here drew on PBMCs, taken from a glioma patient whose treatment included an IDH1 peptide vaccine. These receptor sequences come from a middle-aged man with glioma.

J is TRBJ1-2 and V is TRBV7-8; TRBD1 matches at 8 bases. The germline CDR1 and CDR2 sequences are SGHVS and FQNEAQ. The CDR3 covers 16 residues. The V segment lost 2 bases and the J segment 4 bases; nucleotides outside the gene matches: 9. CDR3 coding DNA: TGTGCCAGCAGCTTATTAGTATCAGGGGGCGTCTATGGCTACACCTTC. Its translation is CASSLLVSGGVYGYTF.

The V and J genes are TRBV6-6 and TRBJ2-1; TRBD1 or TRBD2 may be the D gene (6 bases each). V lost 0 bases and J lost 8, with 17 bases in between. Germline V gene lookup returns CDR1 MNHNY and CDR2 SVGAGI (reference sequence). This CDR3 contains 16 residues. This chain's CDR3 is CASSYSPHNREDEQFF. CDR3 coding DNA: TGTGCCAGCAGTTACTCTCCCCACAACAGGGAGGATGAGCAGTTCTTC.

This clone was counted only a few times. The V call is TRBV4-2, the J call TRBJ2-4; 7 nucleotides align to TRBD2. Losses at the gene ends were 7 bases for V and 6 bases for J; bases not matched to a gene: 12. There are 15 residues in the CDR3. CDR1 is LGHNA, CDR2 YNFKEQ, per germline. The CDR3 sequence is CASTSASGLGNIQYF. The DNA for the CDR3 is TGTGCCAGCACCTCGGCTAGCGGATTGGGAAACATTCAGTACTTC.

V usage is TRBV4-1 and J usage is TRBJ2-3; D is unresolved. Germline loops: CDR1 MGHRA, CDR2 YSYEKL. The length of the CDR3 is 15 residues. V gave up 0 bases and J gave up 6 bases, with 13 bases separating them. The CDR3 DNA sequence: TGCGCCAGCAGCCAAGATCAGCATCCGGACGATACGCAGTATTTT. The encoded protein is CASSQDQHPDDTQYF.

Only a few counts were recorded for this clone. The chain employs TRBV5-1 and TRBJ1-3; TRBD1 might be the D (6 bases). V was cut by 4 bases and J by 1 base, with 12 bases left in between. The CDR3 length is 15 residues. Germline V gene data show CDR1 as SGHRS and CDR2 as YFSETQ. CDR3 sequence: CASSPEGGSGNTIYF. DNA of the CDR3: TGCGCCAGCAGCCCGGAGGGGGGATCTGGAAACACCATATATTTT.

This clone was picked up a small number of times. CDR3 sequence (DNA): TGTGCCAGTAGTATAGGGCCGGTGGCCCAGCATTTT. Protein: CASSIGPVAQHF. V is TRBV19 and J is TRBJ1-5; D not certain. Trimming stripped 1 base from V and 11 bases from J, with 9 bases between. The germline V gene encodes CDR1 LNHDA and CDR2 SQIVND (reference sequence). The CDR3 has 12 residues.

The rearrangement uses TRBV27 and TRBJ1-1, with TRBD1 matching over 8 bases. The CDR3 contains 15 residues. Germline V gives CDR1 MNHEY, CDR2 SMNVEV (reference sequence). J was trimmed by 1 base and V by 5 bases; bases with no gene match: 6. CDR3: CASSAGGLRNTEAFF. The CDR3 nucleotides read TGTGCCAGCAGTGCAGGGGGCCTCCGGAACACTGAAGCTTTCTTT.

The genes are TRBV5-4 and TRBJ2-3; TRBD2 agrees at 12 bases. This CDR3 has 19 amino acids. CDR1 is SGHNT and CDR2 is YYREEE in the germline V gene (reference sequence). After removal of 4 bases from V and 7 bases from J, the junction contained 19 bases not matched to a gene. CDR3 nucleotides: TGTGCCAGCAGCGCCCGAACCCTTACTAGCGGGGGGCCTGGAAATACGCAGTATTTT. It is translated as CASSARTLTSGGPGNTQYF.

V gene TRBV27 combines with J gene TRBJ2-1, with a possible D match to TRBD2 (5 bases). Germline CDR1 MNHEY, CDR2 SMNVEV (reference sequence). Trimming cost V 3 bases and J 8 bases, with 14 bases left between them. The CDR3 covers 14 residues. The CDR3 nucleotides are TGTGCCAGCAGTTTCTTTACCCGGGGTGATGAGCAGTTCTTC. Translation: CASSFFTRGDEQFF.

This sequence joins TRBV5-4 and TRBJ1-2, with D perhaps matching TRBD1 (6 bases). This CDR3 contains 18 residues. Per the germline V gene, CDR1 is SGHNT and CDR2 is YYREEE (reference sequence). The ends were cut back, 4 bases at V and 4 bases at J, with 26 bases in the middle. The CDR3 region has the DNA TGTGCCAGCAGCCCGGGGCCCCTCGGCAGGGGTTTCGGCTATGGCTACACCTTC. As protein: CASSPGPLGRGFGYGYTF.

This chain connects TRBV5-6 to TRBJ1-2; D remains ambiguous. CDR3 length: 14 residues. V was trimmed by 0 bases and J by 0 bases, leaving 6 bases between them. Germline V gene sequence: CDR1 SGHDT, CDR2 YYEEEE. CDR3 loop: CASSLGVTNYGYTF. The CDR3 DNA reads as TGTGCCAGCAGCTTGGGGGTAACTAACTATGGCTACACCTTC. Based on the CDR3 plus reference TRBV5-6 and TRBJ1-2, the full variable domain is DAGVTQSPTHLIKTRGQQVTLRCSPKSGHDTVSWYQQALGQGPQFIFQYYEEEERQRGNFPDRFSGHQFPNYSSELNVNALLLGDSALYLCASSLGVTNYGYTFGSGTRLTVV.

The rearrangement joins TRBV4-2 to TRBJ1-4, with D possibly matching TRBD1 (5 bases). CDR1 LGHNA and CDR2 YNFKEQ come from the germline V gene. V was trimmed by 2 bases and J by 3 bases, leaving 19 bases between them. The CDR3 is 18 amino acids. The CDR3 region has the DNA TGTGCCAGCAGCCAACTGTACACCATGGGGGAGGCTAATGAAAAACTGTTTTTT. Its protein product is CASSQLYTMGEANEKLFF.

The chain employs TRBV19 and TRBJ2-2; D might be TRBD1 or TRBD2, each matching 5 bases. V shed 7 bases and J shed 4 bases, with 19 bases lying between them. This CDR3 contains 16 residues. In germline, CDR1 is LNHDA, CDR2 SQIVND (reference sequence). CDR3 sequence reads: CASKEVGTIITGELFF. In DNA, the CDR3 is TGTGCCAGTAAGGAGGTCGGGACGATTATCACCGGGGAGCTGTTTTTT.